Presented here are 17 T cell receptor beta chains from one specimen sequenced in a study of T cells after yellow fever vaccination. Each CDR3 protein gets one entry after TCRdb re-called the 5' RACE reads with MiXCR. This sample has about 320,000 distinct CDR3 sequences, with approximately 4.3% found just once. Source: PBMCs, taken 15 days after the yellow fever booster vaccination. All receptors come from a man between 18 and 29 years old who received the YFV17D yellow fever vaccine.

This clonotype was seen a handful of times. The chain uses TRBV7-2 and TRBJ2-5, with D tentatively TRBD1 or TRBD2 (5 bases each). This CDR3 region has 14 residues. The V gene lost 1 base and the J gene lost 7 bases, with 13 bases spanning the gap. Germline V gives CDR1 SGHTA, CDR2 FQGNSA. The DNA of the CDR3 is TGTGCCAGCAGCTTAGAACCGAGGGGCCGGACCCAGTACTTC. This encodes CASSLEPRGRTQYF.

A note on this clonotype: Because it lacks the conserved phenylalanine or tryptophan at the end, this CDR3 is likely a read error. The chain combines TRBV6-5 with TRBJ2-1; D gene uncertain. Trimming took 0 bases from V and 10 from J, leaving 4 bases between them. The length of the CDR3 is 11 residues. CDR1 and CDR2 from the germline V gene are MNHEY and SVGAGI. The CDR3 reads CASSYSGEQFY. CDR3 in DNA: TGTGCCAGCAGTTACTCGGGGGAGCAGTTCTAC.

This clonotype has a count of ten or more. The V call is TRBV7-9, the J call TRBJ2-1, with 10 positions matching TRBD2. CDR1 and CDR2 from the germline V gene are SEHNR and FQNEAQ (reference sequence). V was pared by 4 bases and J by 4 bases, with 13 bases of the junction left unmatched. CDR3 length: 18 amino acids. CDR3 DNA sequence: TGTGCCAGCAGCTCCCACCCTATTACTAGCGGGGTTTACAATGAGCAGTTCTTC. Its protein is CASSSHPITSGVYNEQFF.

The chain couples TRBV27 to TRBJ1-6; D is possibly TRBD1 (6 bases). CDR3 length: 13 residues. The germline V gene encodes CDR1 MNHEY and CDR2 SMNVEV (reference sequence). V lost 1 base and J 8 bases, leaving 6 bases between the germline ends. The CDR3 region is CASSLYRDSPLHF. The CDR3 region has the DNA TGTGCCAGCAGTTTATACAGGGATTCACCCCTCCACTTT.

This clonotype was seen only a few times. J is TRBJ2-1 and V is TRBV3-1, with 9 bases identical to TRBD2. CDR1 and CDR2 from the germline V gene are LGHDT and YNNKEL (reference sequence). After removal of 5 bases from V and 0 bases from J, the junction contained 11 bases not matched to a gene. The CDR3 totals 18 residues. The CDR3 nucleotides read TGTGCCAGCAGCTCGCGCGGGGGGGCCTCCCGCTCCTACAATGAGCAGTTCTTC. Amino acids: CASSSRGGASRSYNEQFF.

This clonotype was counted a few times. The chain links TRBV7-9 to TRBJ1-1; D remains ambiguous. Trimming left V 5 bases short and J 0 bases short, with 19 bases between. The CDR3 length is 17 residues. Germline V CDR1 and CDR2: SEHNR, FQNEAQ (reference sequence). The CDR3 sequence is CASSPRPAAQLNTEAFF. The CDR3, as DNA: TGTGCCAGCAGCCCCCGACCGGCGGCTCAGTTGAACACTGAAGCTTTCTTT.

This clonotype has a count of ten or more. The chain recombines TRBV7-9 with TRBJ1-4, with 8 nucleotides matching TRBD1. V shed 4 bases, J shed 2 bases, and the junction held 6 bases outside the gene matches. The CDR3 sequence is 16 residues long. The germline CDR1 and CDR2 sequences are SEHNR and FQNEAQ (reference sequence). The CDR3 sequence is CASSSNTGGTNEKLFF. The CDR3 DNA sequence: TGTGCCAGCAGCTCTAACACAGGGGGGACTAATGAAAAACTGTTTTTT.

The sample holds many counts of this clonotype. The rearrangement uses TRBV7-7 and TRBJ2-5; D gene unclear. The germline CDR1 and CDR2 sequences are SSHAT and FNYEAQ (reference sequence). The V and J ends lost 4 bases and 0 bases respectively, with 6 bases between them. This CDR3 region has 13 residues. The CDR3 here is CASSSGHQETQYF. DNA for the CDR3: TGTGCCAGCAGCTCCGGACACCAAGAGACCCAGTACTTC.

This clonotype was seen at least ten times. The J gene is TRBJ1-2, the V gene TRBV5-5, with a weak D call TRBD1 (6 bases). This CDR3 spans 14 amino acids. V was trimmed by 5 bases and J by 5 bases, leaving 16 bases between them. The germline gives CDR1 SGHKS, CDR2 YYEKEE (reference sequence). The CDR3 spells CASRQTGTSYGYTF. The CDR3 DNA reads TGTGCCAGCAGACAGACCGGGACATCGTATGGCTACACCTTC.

Note on this clonotype: The junction departs from the called germline gene at one end, perhaps through a read error. This chain links TRBV18 with TRBJ1-1; D unclear. CDR3 length: 13 residues. CDR1 is KGHSH and CDR2 is LQKENI in the germline V gene. The CDR3 sequence: CACSDQAYTEAFF. The CDR3 DNA sequence: TGTGCCTGCTCAGACCAGGCGTACACTGAAGCTTTCTTT.

This clonotype was counted at least ten times. The J gene is TRBJ2-1, the V gene TRBV7-8; 8 positions match TRBD1. V dropped 5 bases and J dropped 7; count of bases not matched to a gene: 13. Germline loops: CDR1 SGHVS, CDR2 FQNEAQ. This CDR3 has 16 residues. DNA of the CDR3: TGTGCCAGCAGCGCCCCCGCGACAGGGGCTCGGAATGAGCAGTTCTTC. It codes for CASSAPATGARNEQFF.

The CDR3 nucleotides are TGTGCCATCAGTGACCCACCGGGACAGGGGATTGAGCAGTTCTTC. Translated: CAISDPPGQGIEQFF. V gene TRBV10-3 combines with J gene TRBJ2-1; 10 bases align to TRBD1. Per germline, CDR1 ENHRY and CDR2 SYGVKD. The V segment lost 3 bases and the J segment 9 bases; nucleotides outside the gene matches: 8. This CDR3 has 15 residues.

In its sample, this clonotype was seen a few times. The gene calls are TRBV9 and TRBJ1-4; no definite D call. This CDR3 has 15 residues. Trimming stripped 4 bases from V and 2 bases from J, with 12 bases between. CDR1 and CDR2 (germline): SGDLS, YYNGEE. The CDR3 sequence is CASSTSADTNEKLFF. CDR3 sequence (DNA): TGTGCCAGCAGCACGTCAGCTGATACTAATGAAAAACTGTTTTTT.

J is TRBJ2-5 and V is TRBV7-2; D may match TRBD1 or TRBD2 (5 bases each). V lost 5 bases, J lost 5 bases, and 12 bases lay in between. CDR3 length: 13 amino acids. CDR1 is SGHTA and CDR2 is FQGNSA in the germline V gene. CDR3 sequence reads: CASSTRGGETQYF. The CDR3 DNA follows: TGTGCCAGCAGCACTAGGGGCGGGGAGACCCAGTACTTC.

The rearrangement uses TRBV5-6 and TRBJ1-5; D might be TRBD1 (5 bases). With 0 bases removed from V and 4 bases from J, the gap between germline ends came to 8 bases. The germline gives CDR1 SGHDT, CDR2 YYEEEE. CDR3 size: 14 residues. CDR3 DNA: TGTGCCAGCAGCTTGGCCACAGGAAATCAGCCCCAGCATTTT. Residues: CASSLATGNQPQHF.

This clonotype was observed a few times. The chain links TRBV20-1 to TRBJ1-6; TRBD1 aligns across 10 bases. Unmatched junction bases numbered 9, after V lost 6 bases and J lost 7 bases. CDR3 size: 15 residues. Germline loops: CDR1 DFQATT, CDR2 SNEGSKA (reference sequence). CDR3 protein: CSATRDRGTNSPLHF. The CDR3 region has the DNA TGCAGTGCCACCCGGGACAGGGGAACAAATTCACCCCTCCACTTT.

The table lists this clonotype with many counts. This sequence joins TRBV7-9 and TRBJ2-3, with D possibly being TRBD1 (6 bases). Germline lookup yields CDR1 SEHNR and CDR2 FQNEAQ (reference sequence). The CDR3 runs to 16 residues. V lost 4 bases to trimming and J lost 6 bases, with 20 bases between them. The CDR3 here is CASSSIESGGEDTQYF. The CDR3 coding sequence is TGTGCCAGCAGCTCGATAGAGTCTGGGGGCGAGGATACGCAGTATTTT.